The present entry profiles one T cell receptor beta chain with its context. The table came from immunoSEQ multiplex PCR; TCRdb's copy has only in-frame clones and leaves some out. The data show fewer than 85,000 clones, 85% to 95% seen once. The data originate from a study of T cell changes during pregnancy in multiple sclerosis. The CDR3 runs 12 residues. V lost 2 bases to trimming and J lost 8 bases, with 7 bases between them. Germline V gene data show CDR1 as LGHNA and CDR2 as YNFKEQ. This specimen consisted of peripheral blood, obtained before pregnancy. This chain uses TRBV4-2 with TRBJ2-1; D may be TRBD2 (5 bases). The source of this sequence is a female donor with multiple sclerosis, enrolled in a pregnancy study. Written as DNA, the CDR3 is TGTGCCAGCAGCCAATTACTAGATGAGCAGTTCTTC. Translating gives CASSQLLDEQFF.